The T cell receptor beta chain described here comes from a study of CD8+ T cells in alopecia areata. The V end was cut by 0 bases, the J end by 2 bases, with 11 bases between. The CDR3 spans 16 residues. Germline CDR1 and CDR2: MNHEY and SMNVEV (reference sequence). Described treatment: oral pan-JAK inhibitor, 5-10 mg twice daily. Extracted RNA was reverse transcribed, and the resulting cDNA served as sequencing template. Assay used: immunoSEQ multiplex PCR; TCRdb lists only in-frame clones, some missing. The table includes 200,000 to 250,000 clones, over 60% detected once. This clone showed up just a few times.

This sample comprised CD4+ T cells sorted from blood, obtained at week 44, from a patient treated with tofacitinib. The V call is TRBV27, the J call TRBJ1-3; D gene ambiguous. This TCR was sampled from a human donor with alopecia areata. CDR3 residues: CASSLSPPGTGNTIYF. In DNA, the CDR3 is TGTGCCAGCAGTTTATCCCCACCGGGGACTGGAAACACCATATATTTT.